The text below deals with one T cell receptor (beta chain). Its cognate antigen is unknown. This record belongs to a study of cytomegalovirus exposure and HLA in healthy donors. Study-level results: Three CMV-associated chains proved CMV antigen-specific in vitro. Further analysis, carried out later, found HLA-associated TCR beta chains more clonally expanded than equally common other chains.

It was with 60 Vbeta and 13 Jbeta primers that the PCR ran. Assay: immunoSEQ multiplex PCR; the TCRdb copy retains only in-frame clones and omits some. Of some 140,000 clones in the sample, around three quarters were seen once. The sequencing input was PBMCs. This TCR was sampled from a man in his late teens or twenties in good health and CMV-seronegative.

CDR3 region: CASSSTRGSSFYGYTF. DNA of the CDR3: TGTGCCAGCAGCTCGACCAGGGGTTCCTCTTTCTATGGCTACACCTTC. V usage is TRBV7-9 and J usage is TRBJ1-2; a weak D match, TRBD1 (6 bases). The ends were cut back, 4 bases at V and 4 bases at J, with 19 bases in the middle. Germline loops: CDR1 SEHNR, CDR2 FQNEAQ (reference sequence). The CDR3 totals 16 residues. Together with reference TRBV7-9 and TRBJ1-2, the CDR3 gives the full variable domain: DTGVSQNPRHKITKRGQNVTFRCDPISEHNRLYWYRQTLGQGPEFLTYFQNEAQLEKSRLLSDRFSAERPKGSFSTLEIQRTEQGDSAMYLCASSSTRGSSFYGYTFGSGTRLTVV.